The clone carrying this T cell receptor beta chain was picked up a small number of times. No antigen is known for it. Terminally differentiated effector memory CD45RA+ cells were excluded from the naive CD8 cells, which were CD45RO-negative and positively selected for CCR7. TCRdb keeps only in-frame clones here, not all; method: immunoSEQ multiplex PCR. The repertoire holds millions of clones, with roughly 91% as singletons. The source of the sample is a study of shared clonotypes between healthy human individuals. Whole-study results and caveats: For sorted subsets, rarefaction showed incomplete sequencing despite large depth. Clonotype sharing among donors, it was expected, would be affected by sequencing depth. It was only blood that was sampled, and tissue repertoires likely differ. Compared with memory subsets, naive subsets generally had larger estimated richness.

This CDR3 region has 17 residues. The junction had 17 bases not matched to a gene; V was cut back by 4 bases and J by 4 bases. Germline CDR1 and CDR2: SGHRS and YFSETQ. This chain links TRBV5-1 with TRBJ2-7; 7 bases fit TRBD1. The specimen was naive CD8+ T cells from PBMCs. This sequence was found in a man aged 18 to 30 in good health. Some clones in this sample may be carry-over from other donors' samples. The CDR3 sequence is CASSVVSRAGGVYEQYF. The CDR3 DNA reads as TGCGCCAGCAGCGTTGTCTCACGGGCAGGGGGAGTTTACGAGCAGTACTTC.